The clone carrying this TCR beta chain was detected many times. This CDR3 contains 15 residues. J gave up 6 bases and V 4 bases, and 7 bases lay outside the gene matches. Germline V CDR1 and CDR2: MNHEY, SMNVEV (reference sequence). The data are from a study of HIV-infected children after antiretroviral therapy interruption. Treatment denoted: PENTA 11 planned treatment interruption arm or continuous ART arm. A 3' RACE protocol on RNA, with unique molecular identifiers, produced the TCR library. Each CDR3 protein gets one entry after TCRdb re-called the 3' RACE reads with MiXCR. The sample contains some 7,300 distinct CDR3 sequences, 15% to 20% of which appear only once.

Sequenced material: CD45RO+ CD8+ T cells from PBMCs, pooled from several time points, taken from a donor given antiretroviral therapy, either interrupted or continuous. As to subset: memory CD8+ CD45RO+ CD45RA- T cells. This sequence was found in a pool of human donors with HIV. The V call is TRBV27, the J call TRBJ2-7; 12 nucleotides agree with TRBD1. CDR3 nucleotide sequence: TGTGCCAGCAGTTCCGGGACAGGGGGCGTCCCCGAGCAGTACTTC. It specifies CASSSGTGGVPEQYF.